The 18 T cell receptor beta chains reported below all come from one sample, sequenced in a study of CD8 T cells in ankylosing spondylitis (dated 2017 in TCRdb). The library was built by means of 5' RACE. The listed sequencing device is Illumina HiSeq 2500. In-frame beta chains were kept once TCRdb had trimmed the public reads at Q25 with fastp and called clones with MiXCR. Duplicate CDR3 protein sequences are folded into a single record with the most common DNA and genes. In all, the sample holds under 250,000 distinct CDR3 sequences, and about 10% of those were seen once. Less than 7.5% of the sample rests with the top ten. Source material: blood, either unsorted or a sorted T cell fraction (not recorded which). The receptors here all came from a male donor with ankylosing spondylitis or in good health (not recorded which).

This clonotype was picked up many times. V is TRBV28 and J is TRBJ2-3, with no clear D. There are 13 residues in the CDR3. CDR1 and CDR2 from the germline V gene are MDHEN and SYDVKM. Trimming pared 6 bases from V and 9 bases from J, leaving 16 bases between. CDR3 region: CASSYKLSRTQYF. The DNA of the CDR3 is TGTGCCAGCAGCTACAAACTGAGTAGGACGCAGTATTTT.

The sample holds many counts of this clonotype. V gene TRBV20-1 combines with J gene TRBJ2-1, with D perhaps TRBD2 (6 bases). The CDR3 sequence is 13 residues long. In germline, CDR1 is DFQATT, CDR2 SNEGSKA (reference sequence). The V end lost 4 bases, the J end lost 3 bases, and 10 bases lay between the germline ends. The CDR3 here is CSATGDYYNEQFF. The CDR3 coding sequence is TGCAGTGCTACGGGGGATTACTACAATGAGCAGTTCTTC.

For the CDR3, the DNA is TGTGCCAGCAGCTCCCGGGCGGGGACAGGGCATTACGAGCAGTACTTC. It is translated as CASSSRAGTGHYEQYF. The rearrangement uses TRBV7-9 and TRBJ2-7; 9 nucleotides align to TRBD1. The CDR3 runs 16 residues. J lost 4 bases, V lost 4 bases, and 11 bases had no gene match. Germline CDR1 and CDR2: SEHNR and FQNEAQ (reference sequence).

This clonotype occurred a few times. The V call is TRBV7-9, the J call TRBJ2-3; a weak D match, TRBD2 (6 bases). Germline V gene lookup returns CDR1 SEHNR and CDR2 FQNEAQ (reference sequence). Trimming removed 6 bases from V and 6 bases from J, with 13 bases in between. The CDR3 has 13 amino acids. In DNA form, the CDR3 reads TGTGCCAGCAGGAGCGGGCCCGAGGATACGCAGTATTTT. It codes for CASRSGPEDTQYF.

This chain uses TRBV14 with TRBJ2-7; D is unclear. With 6 bases removed from V and 2 bases from J, the gap between germline ends came to 20 bases. The CDR3 runs to 16 residues. Germline V gene data show CDR1 as SGHDN and CDR2 as FVKESK. The CDR3 region is CASSRTPMLNTYEQYF. CDR3 DNA: TGTGCCAGCAGTCGGACCCCCATGTTAAATACCTACGAGCAGTACTTC.

As DNA, the CDR3 is TGTGCCAGCGCATGGGACAGGAACCAAGAGACCCAGTACTTC. Protein: CASAWDRNQETQYF. J is TRBJ2-5 and V is TRBV12-3 or TRBV12-4, with 8 bases that match TRBD1. V was pared by 8 bases and J by 0 bases, with 5 bases of the junction left unmatched. The CDR3 covers 14 residues.

The chain recombines TRBV29-1 with TRBJ2-1; D ambiguous. CDR3 length equals 11 residues. Germline CDR1 is SQVTM and CDR2 is ANQGSEA. Trimming removed 4 bases from V and 9 bases from J, with 10 bases in between. The CDR3: CSVAGGGEQFF. CDR3 coding DNA: TGCAGCGTTGCAGGCGGTGGTGAGCAGTTCTTC.

This clonotype was observed at least ten times. The genes are TRBV5-1 and TRBJ2-5; 10 bases line up with TRBD1. CDR3 length: 15 residues. J gave up 5 bases and V 0 bases, and 4 bases lay outside the gene matches. Germline V gene lookup returns CDR1 SGHRS and CDR2 YFSETQ. The CDR3 region has the DNA TGCGCCAGCAGCTTGGTAGACAGGGGGCTGGAGACCCAGTACTTC. The encoded protein is CASSLVDRGLETQYF. Full variable domain (remainder filled in from reference TRBV5-1 and TRBJ2-5): KAGVTQTPRYLIKTRGQQVTLSCSPISGHRSVSWYQQTPGQGLQFLFEYFSETQRNKGNFPGRFSGRQFSNSRSEMNVSTLELGDSALYLCASSLVDRGLETQYFGPGTRLLVL.

This chain uses TRBV20-1 with TRBJ2-2; D may be TRBD2 (6 bases). The germline V gene encodes CDR1 DFQATT and CDR2 SNEGSKA (reference sequence). V gave up 3 bases and J gave up 1 base, with 9 bases separating them. The CDR3 totals 14 residues. The CDR3 loop reads CSARVGGNTGELFF. DNA of the CDR3: TGCAGTGCTAGGGTCGGGGGGAACACCGGGGAGCTGTTTTTT.

The CDR3 loop reads CASTDGAKNIQYF. The CDR3 DNA reads as TGTGCCAGCACCGATGGTGCCAAAAACATTCAGTACTTC. The chain has TRBV2 and TRBJ2-4, with no clear D. The CDR3 consists of 13 residues. From germline, CDR1 is SNHLY and CDR2 FYNNEI. V was trimmed by 7 bases and J by 1 base, leaving 8 bases between them.

This clonotype was seen a handful of times. The chain combines TRBV7-2 with TRBJ2-2, with D unresolved. The CDR3 is 14 residues long. V was cut by 1 base and J by 4 bases, with 7 bases left in between. From germline, CDR1 is SGHTA and CDR2 FQGNSA. The CDR3, as DNA: TGTGCCAGCAGCTTAGATCCCTTCACCGGGGAGCTGTTTTTT. Protein sequence: CASSLDPFTGELFF.

A single count supports this clonotype. The chain links TRBV7-9 to TRBJ1-4; 11 positions agree with TRBD1. V was clipped by 5 bases and J by 7 bases; unmatched bases: 6. The CDR3 has 15 amino acids. Germline assignment: CDR1 SEHNR and CDR2 FQNEAQ (reference sequence). CDR3 sequence (DNA): TGTGCCAGCAGCCCGACGGGACAGGGGGGTGAAAAACTGTTTTTT. Translating gives CASSPTGQGGEKLFF. The complete variable domain, with remaining parts taken from reference TRBV7-9 and TRBJ1-4, reads DTGVSQNPRHKITKRGQNVTFRCDPISEHNRLYWYRQTLGQGPEFLTYFQNEAQLEKSRLLSDRFSAERPKGSFSTLEIQRTEQGDSAMYLCASSPTGQGGEKLFFGSGTQLSVL.

The rearrangement uses TRBV5-1 and TRBJ2-2; tentative D call: TRBD2 (6 bases). The germline V gene has CDR1 SGHRS and CDR2 YFSETQ. The CDR3 length is 13 residues. Trimming removed 3 bases at V and 6 bases at J, with 9 bases between. The CDR3 region is CASSSREAGELFF. The CDR3 DNA sequence: TGCGCCAGCAGCTCCAGGGAGGCCGGGGAGCTGTTTTTT.

This chain connects TRBV11-3 to TRBJ2-3; 11 positions agree with TRBD2. Germline trimming cut 5 bases from V and 7 bases from J; bases unmatched to any gene: 5. Germline V gene lookup returns CDR1 SGHNT and CDR2 YENEEA. The CDR3 is 14 amino acids. The CDR3 is CASSPGLAENTQYF. In nucleotides, the CDR3 is TGTGCCAGCAGCCCGGGACTAGCGGAGAATACGCAGTATTTT.

The chain uses TRBV7-9 and TRBJ2-7; 10 nucleotides match TRBD2. Germline V gene data show CDR1 as SEHNR and CDR2 as FQNEAQ (reference sequence). The CDR3 sequence is 17 residues long. J gave up 6 bases and V 5 bases, and 16 bases lay outside the gene matches. In DNA form, the CDR3 reads TGTGCCAGCAGCCTTGGCCTAGCGGGAGTTAACGTGGGCGAGCAGTACTTC. It yields the protein CASSLGLAGVNVGEQYF.

In this sample, this clonotype turned up many times. The CDR3 coding sequence is TGCAGTGCTTACTATGGGGGCACTGAAGCTTTCTTT. Protein: CSAYYGGTEAFF. The chain couples TRBV20-1 to TRBJ1-1, with D possibly TRBD1 on 5 matching bases. The CDR3 spans 12 residues. Germline V lookup: CDR1 DFQATT, CDR2 SNEGSKA (reference sequence). V shed 5 bases and J shed 4 bases, with 11 bases lying between them.

This clonotype was detected a few times. The chain carries TRBV5-5 and TRBJ1-4; 10 bases fit TRBD1. The ends lost 4 bases at V and 6 bases at J; junction bases unmatched: 3. The CDR3 extends over 14 amino acids. The germline V gene encodes CDR1 SGHKS and CDR2 YYEKEE (reference sequence). The CDR3, as DNA: TGTGCCAGCAGCCCGGGACAGGGGTATGAAAAACTGTTTTTT. Translation gives CASSPGQGYEKLFF.

This clonotype came up many times. This sequence joins TRBV5-1 and TRBJ1-4; perhaps TRBD1 as D (6 bases). Deletions cut 4 bases from V and 8 bases from J, with 12 bases between. CDR3 length: 13 amino acids. Germline assignment: CDR1 SGHRS and CDR2 YFSETQ. The chain's CDR3 is CASSRTVREKLFF. Written as DNA, the CDR3 is TGCGCCAGCAGCAGGACAGTTCGCGAAAAACTGTTTTTT.